A selection of T cell receptor beta chains follows, all from one sample in a study of blood T cell repertoires in COVID-19. TCRdb's table, derived via immunoSEQ multiplex PCR, lists solely in-frame clones and lacks some. The table includes 200,000 or so clones, roughly 91% detected once. Material: PBMCs or T cells enriched from blood (not recorded which). These receptors came from a man aged 25-45 years in a cohort exposed to, infected with or recovered from COVID-19 (not recorded which). Each CDR3 is given with its conserved first and last residue. A D gene is named only where the DNA matches it firmly. The size field is filled for only some rows; it gives once, few, many or a size class.

J gene,D gene,clone size,V gene,CDR3 DNA,CDR3 protein
TRBJ2-7,TRBD1,-,TRBV12-3/TRBV12-4,TGTGCCAGCAGACGGGACAGCTCCTACGAGCAGTACTTC,CASRRDSSYEQYF
TRBJ2-4,TRBD2,-,TRBV7-9,TGTGCCAGCAGCTCGGGACTAGCGGGAGGGAAAAACATTCAGTACTTC,CASSSGLAGGKNIQYF
TRBJ2-7,-,-,TRBV28,TGTGCCAGCACTCCCAGCGGCTCCTACGAGCAGTACTTC,CASTPSGSYEQYF
TRBJ2-7,TRBD1,-,TRBV19,TGTGCCAGTAGTATCGGCCTCTATCAGGGGGCTGACCACGAGCAGTACTTC,CASSIGLYQGADHEQYF
TRBJ2-7,-,-,TRBV27,TGTGCCAGCAGTTGGGGAGCGGGTGGCTCCTACGAGCAGTACTTC,CASSWGAGGSYEQYF
TRBJ2-7,-,-,TRBV14,TGTGCCAGCAGCCAAATTTCGACAGTTCCCTACGAGCAGTACTTC,CASSQISTVPYEQYF
TRBJ2-1,-,once,TRBV7-9,TGTGCCAGCAGAAATTACGACCTAGTATCCTACAATGAGCAGTTCTTC,CASRNYDLVSYNEQFF
TRBJ1-1,-,-,TRBV9,TGTGCCAGCAGCCCCCAGGGGACGCCCTCATTT,CASSPQGTPSF
TRBJ1-5,-,-,TRBV28,TGTGCCAGCAGTTTACCTTATAGCAATCAGCCCCAGCATTTT,CASSLPYSNQPQHF
TRBJ1-6,-,-,TRBV27,TGTGCCAGCAGTTTAGGGGGGGACGGAAGCTATAATTCACCCCTCCACTTT,CASSLGGDGSYNSPLHF
TRBJ2-1,-,once,TRBV24-1,TGTGCCACCAGTGATTTGACTTACTCGAACAATGAGCAGTTCTTC,CATSDLTYSNNEQFF
TRBJ1-4,-,-,TRBV29-1,TGCAGCGTTGAAATAGGGGCAGGTGAAAAACTGTTTTTT,CSVEIGAGEKLFF
TRBJ1-1,-,-,TRBV18,TGTGCCAGCTCACAAGAGGGGAACACTGAAGCTTTCTTT,CASSQEGNTEAFF
TRBJ1-5,-,once,TRBV7-9,TGTGCCAGCAGCGGAGCCGGTCCTCAGCCCCAGCATTTT,CASSGAGPQPQHF
TRBJ1-5,-,-,TRBV19,TGTGCCAGTAGTATAAGAGGGATAGGGAATCAGCCCCAGCATTTT,CASSIRGIGNQPQHF
TRBJ2-1,TRBD1,-,TRBV13,TGTGCCAGCAGCCTCGACAGGGTCACCGAGCAGTTCTTC,CASSLDRVTEQFF
TRBJ2-7,TRBD2,-,TRBV11-2,TGTGCCAGCAGCCTACGGGTAGCGGGAGGCTATCGCTACGAGCAGTACTTC,CASSLRVAGGYRYEQYF
TRBJ1-3,-,once,TRBV28,TGTGCCAGCCTCGGACAGTTTGGAAACACCATATATTTT,CASLGQFGNTIYF
TRBJ2-7,-,-,TRBV10-2,TGCGCCAGCAGTGACCCGGGAGTCGACGAGCAGTACTTC,CASSDPGVDEQYF
TRBJ2-2,-,-,TRBV4-3,TGCGCCAGCAGCCAAGGGCTTTACCAGACCGGGGAGCTGTTTTTT,CASSQGLYQTGELFF
TRBJ2-1,TRBD2,-,TRBV4-1,TGCGCCAGCAGCCAAGATTCTAGACATAGCGGGGAAGACAATGAGCAGTTCTTC,CASSQDSRHSGEDNEQFF
TRBJ2-3,-,-,TRBV13,TGTGCCAGCAGCTTCTTGCGCTCCAGCACAGATACGCAGTATTTT,CASSFLRSSTDTQYF
TRBJ2-1,TRBD2,-,TRBV7-9,TGTGCCAGCAGCCCGCTCCGACTAGCGGGAGGGCGGATAAACAATGAGCAGTTCTTC,CASSPLRLAGGRINNEQFF
TRBJ2-7,-,-,TRBV6-5,TGTGCCAGCAGTACAGGATTCCGGGAGCAGTACTTC,CASSTGFREQYF
TRBJ2-5,-,-,TRBV5-1,TGCGCCAGCAGCTTGGTTGCTCAGGGAGAGACCCAGTACTTC,CASSLVAQGETQYF
TRBJ1-1,-,-,TRBV4-1,TGCGCCAGCAGCCAAGAATCCGGGTTTATCACTGAAGCTTTCTTT,CASSQESGFITEAFF
TRBJ2-7,TRBD1,-,TRBV28,TGTGCCAGCAGTGCTACTCTTATTCGATCAGGGGGCGTGAGAACCTACGAGCAGTACTTC,CASSATLIRSGGVRTYEQYF
TRBJ2-2,-,-,TRBV5-1,TGCGCCAGCAGCTTACAGGGCCCGAACACCGGGGAGCTGTTTTTT,CASSLQGPNTGELFF
TRBJ2-7,-,few,TRBV7-2,TGTGCCAGCAGCTCCGACAGGTACTCCTACGAGCAGTACTTC,CASSSDRYSYEQYF
TRBJ2-1,TRBD2,-,TRBV6-6,TGTGCCCATAGCGGGACCACCTACAATGAGCAGTTCTTC,CAHSGTTYNEQFF
TRBJ2-7,-,once,TRBV9,TGTGCCAGCAGCGTAGGACAGAGTACCTACGAGCAGTACTTC,CASSVGQSTYEQYF
TRBJ1-5,-,-,TRBV23-1,TGCGCCAGCCAACGAGCGGCAGGTTGCAATCAGCCCCAGCATTTT,CASQRAAGCNQPQHF
TRBJ2-1,TRBD1,-,TRBV4-3,TGCGCCAGCAGCCAAGATTCAGGGGGCAATGAGCAGTTCTTC,CASSQDSGGNEQFF
TRBJ2-3,TRBD2,-,TRBV5-1,TGCGCCAGCAGCGGCGCGACTAGCGGATTGGCAGATACGCAGTATTTT,CASSGATSGLADTQYF
TRBJ2-3,TRBD2,-,TRBV15,TGTGCCACCAGCAGTTTTCCTAGCGGGAGTAGCACAGATACGCAGTATTTT,CATSSFPSGSSTDTQYF
TRBJ1-1,-,-,TRBV15,TGTGCCACCAGCGGGGGGGGCACTGACACTGAAGCTTTCTTT,CATSGGGTDTEAFF
TRBJ1-4,-,once,TRBV5-1,TGCGCCAGCACCACCGTATGGGGCACTAATGAAAAACTGTTTTTT,CASTTVWGTNEKLFF
TRBJ1-5,-,-,TRBV27,TGTGCCAGCAGTCCATCGGGGGGGGGAATCCAGCCCCAGCATTTT,CASSPSGGGIQPQHF
TRBJ1-5,TRBD1,once,TRBV6-6,TGTGCCAGCACTGACAGGGGGCGCGGCAATCAGCCCCAGCATTTT,CASTDRGRGNQPQHF
TRBJ1-3,-,-,TRBV28,TGTGCCAGCAGTATAGAAGTGGCAGGAGGAAACACCATATATTTT,CASSIEVAGGNTIYF
TRBJ1-2,-,-,TRBV7-9,TGTGCCAGCAGAGGGGGAGGGACGATATATGGCTACACCTTC,CASRGGGTIYGYTF
TRBJ2-6,-,-,TRBV2,TGTGCCAGCAGTGAAGAAGGGGCTGGTTCCTCTGGGGCCAACGTCCTGACTTTC,CASSEEGAGSSGANVLTF
TRBJ2-1,TRBD2,once,TRBV24-1,TGTGCCACCAGTGCCTCGGGACTAGCGGGCTACAATGAGCAGTTCTTC,CATSASGLAGYNEQFF
TRBJ1-2,-,-,TRBV27,TGTGCCAGCAGCCTACAGGGTAACCCCGCTCATGGCTACACCTTC,CASSLQGNPAHGYTF
TRBJ1-4,-,-,TRBV5-5,TGTGCCAGCAGCTTGACCTGGGGAGCGGATGAAAAACTGTTTTTT,CASSLTWGADEKLFF
TRBJ2-7,TRBD2,once,TRBV29-1,TGCAGCGTTATGCGACTAGCGGGAGCCTACGAGCAGTACTTC,CSVMRLAGAYEQYF
TRBJ1-1,-,-,TRBV19,TGTGCCAGTAGTCCGATAAGAGGGAACACTGAAGCTTTCTTT,CASSPIRGNTEAFF
TRBJ2-1,-,-,TRBV28,TGTGCCACCCAGAACCCTGGCGGGTTAAGATTCGATGAGCAGTTCTTC,CATQNPGGLRFDEQFF
TRBJ2-2,-,few,TRBV7-6,TGTGCCAGCAGCTTAGCCCCAGCGGTGAACACCGGGGAGCTGTTTTTT,CASSLAPAVNTGELFF
TRBJ2-7,-,-,TRBV2,TGTGCCAGCAGTGAAGCCACCTGGCTCTCCTACGAGCAGTACTTC,CASSEATWLSYEQYF
TRBJ2-7,TRBD2,-,TRBV24-1,TGTGCCACCAGTGATGTTAGCGGGAGAGTGTGGGAGCAGTACTTC,CATSDVSGRVWEQYF
TRBJ2-3,-,-,TRBV2,TGTGCCAGCACGAGGAGTCTGGGAGATACGCAGTATTTT,CASTRSLGDTQYF
TRBJ2-7,-,-,TRBV7-6,TGTGCCAGCAGCTTATACTCAAGTAGCTCCTACGAGCAGTACTTC,CASSLYSSSSYEQYF
TRBJ2-1,TRBD2,-,TRBV5-1,TGCGCCAGTAAAAGAGGGACTAGCAATGAGCAGTTCTTC,CASKRGTSNEQFF